These 28 T cell receptor beta chains originate from one sample sequenced in a study of cytomegalovirus exposure and HLA in healthy donors. PCR amplification relied on 60 Vbeta primers (plus 13 Jbeta primers). Here immunoSEQ multiplex PCR was the method, and the copy in TCRdb shows in-frame clones only, minus some. Of some 150,000 clones in the sample, approximately 80% are singletons; the top ten hold more than 1.4%. The sequencing input was PBMCs. These receptor sequences come from a male donor in good health and CMV-seronegative.

This clone was counted a single time. J is TRBJ2-7 and V is TRBV29-1, with TRBD1 as a possible D gene (6 bases). The CDR3 runs 12 residues. Germline V gene sequence: CDR1 SQVTM, CDR2 ANQGSEA. The V end lost 6 bases, the J end lost 0 bases, and 9 bases lay between the germline ends. CDR3 nucleotides: TGCAGCGTCTTCAGGGGCTCCTACGAGCAGTACTTC. Translation: CSVFRGSYEQYF.

This sequence joins TRBV30 and TRBJ2-5, with D unresolved. Trimming took 0 bases from V and 4 from J, leaving 6 bases between them. The CDR3 has 12 residues. Germline CDR1 is GTSNPN and CDR2 is SVGIG (reference sequence). The CDR3 sequence: CAWSVLSETQYF. The DNA for the CDR3 is TGTGCCTGGAGTGTACTTTCAGAGACCCAGTACTTC. The whole variable domain, remainder taken from reference TRBV30 and TRBJ2-5, is SQTIHQWPATLVQPVGSPLSLECTVEGTSNPNLYWYRQAAGRGLQLLFYSVGIGQISSEVPQNLSASRPQDRQFILSSKKLLLSDSGFYLCAWSVLSETQYFGPGTRLLVL.

The chain couples TRBV7-3 to TRBJ1-1; TRBD1 is a possible D gene (5 bases). The CDR3 spans 14 residues. The V gene lost 5 bases and the J gene lost 5 bases, with 15 bases spanning the gap. In germline, CDR1 is SGHTA, CDR2 FQGTGA. This CDR3 reads CASSKLGGGTEAFF. The CDR3 nucleotides are TGTGCCAGCAGCAAGTTGGGGGGAGGAACTGAAGCTTTCTTT. The full variable domain, rest sourced from reference TRBV7-3 and TRBJ1-1, is GAGVSQTPSNKVTEKGKYVELRCDPISGHTALYWYRQSLGQGPEFLIYFQGTGAADDSGLPNDRFFAVRPEGSVSTLKIQRTERGDSAVYLCASSKLGGGTEAFFGQGTRLTVV.

This chain connects TRBV28 to TRBJ2-3, with D tentatively TRBD1 (5 bases). Germline V lookup: CDR1 MDHEN, CDR2 SYDVKM. Trimming shortened V by 9 bases and J by 2 bases, and 21 bases separated the two germline ends. This CDR3 has 16 amino acids. Written as DNA, the CDR3 is TGTGCCAGTCCCAGGCCTGGGGCGCGCAACACAGATACGCAGTATTTT. Its protein is CASPRPGARNTDTQYF. Combining the CDR3 with reference TRBV28 and TRBJ2-3 gives the whole variable domain DVKVTQSSRYLVKRTGEKVFLECVQDMDHENMFWYRQDPGLGLRLIYFSYDVKMKEKGDIPEGYSVSREKKERFSLILESASTNQTSMYLCASPRPGARNTDTQYFGPGTRLTVL.

Turning to this clone: In the same sample, other DNA sequences code for this CDR3. The rearrangement links TRBV9 to TRBJ2-1; 10 bases agree with TRBD2. CDR3 length: 18 residues. V lost 4 bases to trimming and J lost 1 base; unmatched junction nucleotides: 11. Germline V CDR1 and CDR2: SGDLS, YYNGEE. CDR3 region: CASSRGLAELSSYNEQFF. The DNA for the CDR3 is TGTGCCAGCAGCAGAGGACTAGCGGAGTTGAGTTCCTACAATGAGCAGTTCTTC.

The rearrangement joins TRBV11-2 to TRBJ2-5, with TRBD2 matching 11 bases. Looked up from germline, CDR1 is SGHAT and CDR2 is FQNNGV. The CDR3 has 15 residues. Losses at the gene ends were 7 bases for V and 4 bases for J; bases not matched to a gene: 8. CDR3 protein: CASTETSGVIETQYF. CDR3 nucleotide sequence: TGTGCCAGCACCGAGACTAGCGGGGTAATAGAGACCCAGTACTTC.

The J gene is TRBJ2-1, the V gene TRBV30; 7 nucleotides align to TRBD2. The germline V gene encodes CDR1 GTSNPN and CDR2 SVGIG (reference sequence). V shed 2 bases, J shed 5 bases, and the junction held 3 bases outside the gene matches. The CDR3 sequence is 13 residues long. CDR3 amino acids: CAWSSGVDNEQFF. As DNA, the CDR3 is TGTGCCTGGAGTAGCGGGGTAGACAATGAGCAGTTCTTC.

The rearrangement links TRBV6-5 to TRBJ1-5; 7 nucleotides align to TRBD1. The germline V gene encodes CDR1 MNHEY and CDR2 SVGAGI. The CDR3 is 15 amino acids. V dropped 6 bases and J dropped 1; count of bases not matched to a gene: 6. Written as DNA, the CDR3 is TGTGCCAGCAGACCTAACAGGGGAAGCAATCAGCCCCAGCATTTT. Translation gives CASRPNRGSNQPQHF.

This clone was recorded a few times. CDR3 in amino acids: CASSRPSGGRETQYF. The CDR3 region has the DNA TGTGCCAGCAGTCGTCCTAGCGGGGGGCGGGAGACCCAGTACTTC. The chain carries TRBV28 and TRBJ2-5, with 11 positions matching TRBD2. The junction had 7 bases not matched to a gene; V was cut back by 5 bases and J by 5 bases. In germline, CDR1 is MDHEN, CDR2 SYDVKM. The CDR3 extends over 15 amino acids.

The rearrangement joins TRBV18 to TRBJ2-1, with a tentative D call TRBD2 (6 bases). Germline V gives CDR1 KGHSH, CDR2 LQKENI. The CDR3 loop spans 14 amino acids. The V end was cut by 0 bases, the J end by 7 bases, with 10 bases between. CDR3 nucleotide sequence: TGTGCCAGCTCACCACCGGCAGGGAGGAATGAGCAGTTCTTC. This codes for CASSPPAGRNEQFF.

This clone appeared a few times. The chain employs TRBV9 and TRBJ2-5; D is perhaps TRBD2 (5 bases). This CDR3 has 15 residues. Germline-derived CDR1 and CDR2 are SGDLS and YYNGEE. The V and J ends lost 0 bases and 4 bases respectively, with 13 bases between them. CDR3 coding DNA: TGTGCCAGCAGCGTAGGGGGAGATCGGCGAGAGACCCAGTACTTC. Protein: CASSVGGDRRETQYF.

The genes are TRBV2 and TRBJ2-7; perhaps TRBD1 as D (5 bases). V lost 11 bases to trimming and J lost 3 bases, with 26 bases between them. Per the germline V gene, CDR1 is SNHLY and CDR2 is FYNNEI. The CDR3 contains 16 residues. The CDR3 is CAAQGVISKLNYEQYF. The CDR3 coding sequence is TGTGCCGCCCAAGGGGTGATCTCAAAGCTGAACTACGAGCAGTACTTC.

The chain couples TRBV6-4 to TRBJ2-7; D remains ambiguous. Deletions cut 0 bases from V and 2 bases from J, with 8 bases between. Germline CDR1 reads MRHNA; CDR2 reads SNTAGT. CDR3 size: 14 residues. This chain's CDR3 is CASSDSGRTYEQYF. CDR3 nucleotides: TGTGCCAGCAGTGACTCCGGCAGGACCTACGAGCAGTACTTC.

The chain recombines TRBV28 with TRBJ2-7, with D perhaps matching TRBD2 (6 bases). Per germline, CDR1 MDHEN and CDR2 SYDVKM. Trimming removed 6 bases at V and 8 bases at J, with 11 bases between. This CDR3 has 11 amino acids. The CDR3 DNA reads as TGTGCCAGCAGCTCGGAGGGAAAGCAGTACTTC. Translated, it gives CASSSEGKQYF.

V is TRBV27 and J is TRBJ2-1; D may be TRBD2 (5 bases). Germline V gene lookup returns CDR1 MNHEY and CDR2 SMNVEV (reference sequence). V lost 6 bases and J lost 0, with 9 bases in between. This CDR3 has 14 amino acids. The CDR3 reads CASSALVSYNEQFF. Written as DNA, the CDR3 is TGTGCCAGCAGCGCACTAGTCTCCTACAATGAGCAGTTCTTC.

CDR3 region: CASTPGTGFYEQYF. The CDR3 nucleotides are TGTGCCAGCACCCCCGGGACAGGGTTCTACGAGCAGTACTTC. The rearrangement joins TRBV5-6 to TRBJ2-7; 9 nucleotides align to TRBD1. The CDR3 spans 14 residues. Germline values: CDR1 SGHDT, CDR2 YYEEEE. V lost 6 bases to trimming and J lost 3 bases; unmatched junction nucleotides: 7.

The chain links TRBV7-8 to TRBJ1-3; D is ambiguous. Germline CDR1 SGHVS, CDR2 FQNEAQ. The CDR3 is made up of 17 amino acids. Trimming removed 1 base from V and 4 bases from J, with 17 bases in between. The CDR3 sequence is CASSLDPGKNTGNTIYF. CDR3 bases: TGTGCCAGCAGCTTAGACCCCGGGAAAAATACCGGAAACACCATATATTTT.

The chain links TRBV29-1 to TRBJ2-3, with 10 bases matching TRBD2. CDR1 and CDR2 (germline): SQVTM, ANQGSEA. The length of the CDR3 is 16 residues. Unmatched junction bases numbered 14, after V lost 6 bases and J lost 5 bases. CDR3 residues: CSVGGQRGGQGDTQYF. CDR3 nucleotides: TGCAGCGTCGGCGGGCAGCGGGGGGGCCAAGGAGATACGCAGTATTTT.

This chain links TRBV18 with TRBJ1-2; 7 nucleotides align to TRBD1. This CDR3 comprises 13 residues. Germline V gene sequence: CDR1 KGHSH, CDR2 LQKENI. Trimming at V came to 3 bases and at J to 4 bases, leaving 2 bases not matched to a gene. This chain's CDR3 is CASSPRDSYGYTF. The CDR3 nucleotides read TGTGCCAGCTCACCTCGGGACAGCTATGGCTACACCTTC.

This chain connects TRBV9 to TRBJ1-2; possibly TRBD1 for D (5 bases). The V gene lost 0 bases and the J gene lost 7 bases, with 7 bases spanning the gap. Germline assignment: CDR1 SGDLS and CDR2 YYNGEE. The CDR3 has 12 residues. DNA for the CDR3: TGTGCCAGCAGCGTAGGGGGCTCTGGCTACACCTTC. Its protein is CASSVGGSGYTF.

This chain joins TRBV7-8 and TRBJ2-3; D unclear. This CDR3 is built from 14 residues. Per germline, CDR1 SGHVS and CDR2 FQNEAQ. Trimming pared 3 bases from V and 0 bases from J, leaving 7 bases between. CDR3 sequence reads: CASSFVSSTDTQYF. The CDR3 DNA reads TGTGCCAGCAGCTTTGTTTCTAGCACAGATACGCAGTATTTT.

This chain links TRBV19 with TRBJ2-7; TRBD1 aligns across 10 bases. CDR1 is LNHDA and CDR2 is SQIVND in the germline V gene (reference sequence). V shed 4 bases and J 2 bases; nucleotides not matched to a gene: 5. The CDR3 extends over 15 amino acids. The CDR3 DNA reads TGTGCCAGTAGTACTGGGACAGGGGCCACCTACGAGCAGTACTTC. This codes for CASSTGTGATYEQYF.

The chain links TRBV28 to TRBJ2-5, with D perhaps matching TRBD1 (5 bases). This CDR3 contains 18 residues. Germline-derived CDR1 and CDR2 are MDHEN and SYDVKM. Trimming removed 1 base from V and 2 bases from J, with 20 bases in between. DNA of the CDR3: TGTGCCAGCAGTTTATTAGGGGTGGGCATCGGCTTTCAAGAGACCCAGTACTTC. Its translation is CASSLLGVGIGFQETQYF.

V gene TRBV28 combines with J gene TRBJ2-7; the D gene is possibly TRBD2 (6 bases). Germline V gene lookup returns CDR1 MDHEN and CDR2 SYDVKM. Trimming took 4 bases from V and 6 from J, leaving 16 bases between them. The CDR3 consists of 14 residues. Here the CDR3 reads CASSSPNWRGEQYF. CDR3 sequence (DNA): TGTGCCAGCAGTTCCCCTAACTGGCGGGGCGAGCAGTACTTC.

The chain has TRBV7-8 and TRBJ2-5; D unclear. The end of the DNA is better explained by TRBJ2-7, so the J call may be wrong. The CDR3 sequence is 13 residues long. Germline V gene data show CDR1 as SGHVS and CDR2 as FQNEAQ. The DNA of the CDR3 is TGTGCCAGCAGCTTAGACAGCCTCTACGAGCAGTACTTC. As protein: CASSLDSLYEQYF.

This chain uses TRBV11-3 with TRBJ2-2; 9 bases match TRBD2. CDR1 and CDR2 from the germline V gene are SGHNT and YENEEA. The CDR3 consists of 16 residues. Trimming at V came to 5 bases and at J to 4 bases, leaving 8 bases not matched to a gene. CDR3 sequence: CASSPGTSSATGELFF. DNA of the CDR3: TGTGCCAGCAGCCCCGGGACTAGCTCGGCCACCGGGGAGCTGTTTTTT.

The V gene is TRBV9, the J gene TRBJ1-1, with 8 bases that match TRBD1. This CDR3 has 14 residues. Trimming cost V 3 bases and J 5 bases; bases outside gene matches: 6. CDR1 SGDLS and CDR2 YYNGEE come from the germline V gene. The CDR3 spells CASSARTGGTEAFF. CDR3 in DNA: TGTGCCAGCAGCGCCAGAACAGGGGGAACTGAAGCTTTCTTT.

The CDR3 region has the DNA TGCGCCAGCAGCCAAGAGGGAGGGGTATGGGAGCAGTTCTTC. This translates into CASSQEGGVWEQFF. This chain connects TRBV4-3 to TRBJ2-1; TRBD2 matches 7 bases. V shed 0 bases, J shed 10 bases, and the junction held 6 bases outside the gene matches. The CDR3 has 14 amino acids. Germline-derived CDR1 and CDR2 are LGHNA and YSLEER.